This entry lists 30 T cell receptor beta chains sequenced from one sample in a study of regulatory T cells in long-lasting Graves disease. Time point in this sample: persistent/refractory GD, antithyroid drugs over 5 years with positive TRAb. RNA extracted from PBMCs served as the sequencing template. Arm-PCR of CDR3 regions and iRepertoire HTBI primers were the basis on which TCR beta libraries were built. In TCRdb, the multiplex PCR reads were re-called with MiXCR into one record per CDR3 protein. The sample consists of about 450,000 distinct CDR3 sequences, less than 25% of them appearing once. Source: peripheral blood mononuclear cells (PBMCs), taken when the disease was refractory, from a patient treated with antithyroid drugs. The receptors stem from a female donor with Graves disease.

This chain connects TRBV25-1 to TRBJ1-2, with TRBD1 as a possible D gene (5 bases). The CDR3 has 15 residues. Trimming stripped 1 base from V and 4 bases from J, with 13 bases between. From germline, CDR1 is MGHDK and CDR2 SYGVNS. The CDR3 DNA reads TGTGCCAGCAGTGAATCAGGAGGGGCGCCCTATGGCTACACCTTC. Protein: CASSESGGAPYGYTF.

This clonotype was detected many times. The genes are TRBV19 and TRBJ2-2; D may correspond to TRBD1 or TRBD2 (5 bases each). The CDR3 is 17 residues long. Germline lookup yields CDR1 LNHDA and CDR2 SQIVND (reference sequence). The germline V and J ends were trimmed by 3 bases and 1 base, with 15 bases remaining between them. CDR3 DNA sequence: TGTGCCAGTAGTATCTTTCCCGGGGCTAGGAACACCGGGGAGCTGTTTTTT. The encoded protein is CASSIFPGARNTGELFF.

The rearrangement uses TRBV5-1 and TRBJ2-2; a possible D gene is TRBD2 (6 bases). V was cut by 0 bases and J by 9 bases, with 30 bases left in between. CDR3 length equals 20 residues. Germline V gene data show CDR1 as SGHRS and CDR2 as YFSETQ. The CDR3 is CASSLVRTNLRRGMKRELFF. In nucleotides, the CDR3 is TGCGCCAGCAGCTTGGTTAGGACTAACCTTAGGAGGGGAATGAAGAGGGAGCTGTTTTTT.

This clonotype has a count of ten or more. The J gene is TRBJ2-2, the V gene TRBV2, with 10 bases that match TRBD1. The CDR3 runs to 18 residues. The germline V gene has CDR1 SNHLY and CDR2 FYNNEI. The V gene end was trimmed by 5 bases and the J gene end by 5 bases; junction bases not matched to a gene: 14. CDR3 sequence (DNA): TGTGCCAGCAGTCAATCGGGGACAGGGGTGTTCCGGACCGGGGAGCTGTTTTTT. The encoded protein is CASSQSGTGVFRTGELFF.

This chain connects TRBV6-1 to TRBJ1-5, with unresolved D. Germline CDR1 and CDR2: MNHNS and SASEGT. V lost 6 bases and J 7 bases, leaving 16 bases between the germline ends. CDR3 length equals 14 residues. In DNA, the CDR3 is TGTGCCAGCAGGCCTGAAGGGTGGCTCCAGCCCCAGCATTTT. Translated, it gives CASRPEGWLQPQHF.

V and J are TRBV12-3 or TRBV12-4 and TRBJ1-1; D is unclear. Deletions cut 5 bases from V and 1 base from J, with 8 bases between. The CDR3 is 13 amino acids. The CDR3, as DNA: TGTGCCAGCAGTCGGAGGAGGAACACTGAAGCTTTCTTT. This codes for CASSRRRNTEAFF.

CDR3: CASSTRTGQLANTEAFF. As DNA, the CDR3 is TGTGCCAGCAGCACACGGACAGGGCAGTTGGCGAACACTGAAGCTTTCTTT. The chain couples TRBV7-9 to TRBJ1-1; 8 positions agree with TRBD1. This CDR3 is built from 17 residues. Germline V gives CDR1 SEHNR, CDR2 FQNEAQ (reference sequence). V was clipped by 5 bases and J by 1 base; unmatched bases: 12. Together with reference TRBV7-9 and TRBJ1-1, the CDR3 gives the full variable domain: DTGVSQNPRHKITKRGQNVTFRCDPISEHNRLYWYRQTLGQGPEFLTYFQNEAQLEKSRLLSDRFSAERPKGSFSTLEIQRTEQGDSAMYLCASSTRTGQLANTEAFFGQGTRLTVV.

Only a few counts were recorded for this clonotype. The chain couples TRBV12-3 or TRBV12-4 to TRBJ1-5; a weak D match, TRBD1 (6 bases). This CDR3 has 15 amino acids. The V end lost 3 bases, the J end lost 1 base, and 10 bases lay between the germline ends. The CDR3 DNA reads as TGTGCCAGCAGTTTTATGGGGGCGAGCAATCAGCCCCAGCATTTT. It is translated as CASSFMGASNQPQHF.

This clonotype was seen a few times. The chain couples TRBV12-3 or TRBV12-4 to TRBJ2-1; tentative D call: TRBD1 (6 bases). This CDR3 has 15 amino acids. With 5 bases removed from V and 4 bases from J, the gap between germline ends came to 15 bases. The CDR3 nucleotides are TGTGCCAGCAGTAAGACAGGTAGCCTTTACAATGAGCAGTTCTTC. This translates into CASSKTGSLYNEQFF.

The rearrangement uses TRBV15 and TRBJ2-3, with 11 bases lining up with TRBD2. Germline V gene sequence: CDR1 LNHNV, CDR2 YYDKDF (reference sequence). This CDR3 region has 16 residues. The junction had 8 bases not matched to a gene; V was cut back by 4 bases and J by 5 bases. DNA of the CDR3: TGTGCCACCAGCACCAGACTAGCGGGACGGGGAGATACGCAGTATTTT. It encodes CATSTRLAGRGDTQYF.

This chain links TRBV27 with TRBJ2-7; 7 bases are shared with TRBD2. CDR3 size: 15 residues. Losses at the gene ends were 7 bases for V and 7 bases for J; bases not matched to a gene: 16. Germline V gene sequence: CDR1 MNHEY, CDR2 SMNVEV (reference sequence). The chain's CDR3 is CASKPTAGVRREQYF. The CDR3 DNA is TGTGCCAGCAAGCCTACGGCGGGAGTACGTAGGGAGCAGTACTTC.

This clonotype showed up many times. The rearrangement joins TRBV24-1 to TRBJ2-2; maybe TRBD1 (5 bases). The CDR3 covers 14 residues. In germline, CDR1 is KGHDR, CDR2 SFDVKD. Trimming took off 8 bases at V and 4 bases at J, with 13 bases between the two ends. As DNA, the CDR3 is TGTGCCACCAAGGACACCTGGGCCACCGGGGAGCTGTTTTTT. It specifies CATKDTWATGELFF.

V and J are TRBV18 and TRBJ2-5; D remains unclear. Germline CDR1 is KGHSH and CDR2 is LQKENI. The V end was cut by 2 bases, the J end by 2 bases, with 12 bases between. The length of the CDR3 is 15 residues. This CDR3 is CASSPLQVGQETQYF. The CDR3 DNA sequence: TGTGCCAGCTCACCATTGCAGGTTGGACAAGAGACCCAGTACTTC.

This clonotype came up many times. The chain has TRBV11-3 and TRBJ1-2, with TRBD1 matching over 8 bases. Germline CDR1 SGHNT, CDR2 YENEEA. The J segment lost 0 bases and the V segment lost 0 bases, leaving 9 bases of the junction unmatched. CDR3 length: 18 residues. The CDR3 DNA sequence: TGTGCCAGCAGCTTAGAAACGCAACGGACAGGGCCTAACTATGGCTACACCTTC. Its protein is CASSLETQRTGPNYGYTF.

On this clonotype: At one end, the junction sequence differs from germline, possibly due to a read error. The chain carries TRBV5-1 and TRBJ1-2; the D is unclear. The germline V gene has CDR1 SGHRS and CDR2 YFSETQ. The CDR3 totals 15 residues. The CDR3 sequence is CTSSLDGSANYGYTF. Written as DNA, the CDR3 is TGCACCAGCAGCTTGGATGGGTCCGCTAACTATGGCTACACCTTC.

The sample holds a few counts of this clonotype. The chain couples TRBV19 to TRBJ2-6, with 7 bases fitting TRBD1. The V gene's germline CDR1 is LNHDA and CDR2 SQIVND (reference sequence). V was clipped by 4 bases and J by 0 bases; unmatched bases: 3. The CDR3 runs to 16 residues. The CDR3 region is CASSTTGISGANVLTF. The CDR3 nucleotides are TGTGCCAGTAGTACGACAGGGATCTCTGGGGCCAACGTCCTGACTTTC.

This chain joins TRBV5-1 and TRBJ2-2, with unresolved D. Germline V gives CDR1 SGHRS, CDR2 YFSETQ. Trimming cost V 4 bases and J 4 bases, with 5 bases left between them. The CDR3 covers 12 residues. In DNA form, the CDR3 reads TGCGCCAGCAGCCCAACCACCGGGGAGCTGTTTTTT. It codes for CASSPTTGELFF.

A remark on this clonotype: A much larger clone lies one base from this, so it may be a read error. V and J are TRBV7-9 and TRBJ1-2; D might be TRBD1 (6 bases). V lost 4 bases to trimming and J lost 2 bases, with 14 bases between them. This CDR3 has 15 amino acids. Germline CDR1 is SEHNR and CDR2 is FQNEAQ (reference sequence). The CDR3 bases are TGTGCCAGCAGCTCAGAAGCCGGACAGAACTATGGCTACACCTTC. Translated: CASSSEAGQNYGYTF.

The sample holds one count of this clonotype. The chain combines TRBV15 with TRBJ2-7; TRBD1 matches at 10 bases. Per germline, CDR1 LNHNV and CDR2 YYDKDF (reference sequence). This CDR3 has 16 residues. Trimming removed 3 bases from V and 6 bases from J; junction bases left unmatched: 11. The CDR3 region is CATSRVPGQGLGEQYF. The CDR3 DNA reads TGTGCCACCAGCAGGGTCCCGGGACAGGGGCTGGGCGAGCAGTACTTC.

This clonotype turned up a few times. The rearrangement joins TRBV2 to TRBJ2-7, with 13 bases matching TRBD2. CDR3 length: 17 amino acids. With 5 bases clipped from V and 5 bases from J, the junction kept 12 bases outside the gene matches. Germline values: CDR1 SNHLY, CDR2 FYNNEI. This CDR3 is CASSRTGLAGVGHEQYF. CDR3 bases: TGTGCCAGCAGTAGGACAGGACTAGCGGGAGTGGGACACGAGCAGTACTTC. Based on the CDR3 plus reference TRBV2 and TRBJ2-7, the full variable domain is EPEVTQTPSHQVTQMGQEVILRCVPISNHLYFYWYRQILGQKVEFLVSFYNNEISEKSEIFDDQFSVERPDGSNFTLKIRSTKLEDSAMYFCASSRTGLAGVGHEQYFGPGTRLTVT.

The J gene is TRBJ2-7, the V gene TRBV13; D possibly corresponds to TRBD1 (5 bases). CDR3 length: 14 residues. The V gene's germline CDR1 is PRHDT and CDR2 FYEKMQ (reference sequence). V was shortened by 0 bases and J by 3 bases, with 9 bases between the two germline ends. The DNA of the CDR3 is TGTGCCAGCAGCTTAGGGCTGGGGCGCTACGAGCAGTACTTC. It yields the protein CASSLGLGRYEQYF.

This clonotype was seen a handful of times. Here the CDR3 reads CASSPRGVSEKLFF. DNA for the CDR3: TGTGCCAGCAGCCCGAGGGGGGTTTCGGAAAAACTGTTTTTT. The rearrangement links TRBV6-1 to TRBJ1-4; D possibly corresponds to TRBD1 (6 bases). The germline V gene has CDR1 MNHNS and CDR2 SASEGT. The length of the CDR3 is 14 residues. Trimming took 6 bases from V and 8 from J, leaving 16 bases between them.

This clonotype was found a few times. CDR3 loop: CSVAYGRLNTGELFF. CDR3 sequence (DNA): TGCAGCGTCGCGTACGGAAGACTCAACACCGGGGAGCTGTTTTTT. The chain recombines TRBV29-1 with TRBJ2-2; no clear D. This CDR3 is built from 15 residues. Per germline, CDR1 SQVTM and CDR2 ANQGSEA. Trimming removed 6 bases at V and 2 bases at J, with 16 bases between.

This clonotype has at least ten counts. The CDR3: CSARDSLTGGGTEAFF. CDR3 DNA sequence: TGCAGTGCTAGAGATTCGTTGACAGGGGGTGGCACTGAAGCTTTCTTT. The genes are TRBV20-1 and TRBJ1-1, with 9 bases identical to TRBD1. The ends lost 0 bases at V and 4 bases at J; junction bases unmatched: 9. The CDR3 is made up of 16 amino acids. The V gene's germline CDR1 is DFQATT and CDR2 SNEGSKA (reference sequence).

Note on this clonotype: Mismatch with germline at one junction end may stem from a read error. The CDR3 DNA follows: TGTGCCTGCAGGGATAAAATAACAACTAATGAAAAACTGTTTTTT. Its protein product is CACRDKITTNEKLFF. This rearrangement joins TRBV12-3 or TRBV12-4 to TRBJ1-4, with D perhaps TRBD1 (5 bases). CDR3 length: 15 residues.

This chain connects TRBV19 to TRBJ1-1; TRBD1 is a possible D gene (5 bases). V was trimmed by 7 bases and J by 5 bases, leaving 26 bases between them. The CDR3 is 17 amino acids. CDR1 is LNHDA and CDR2 is SQIVND in the germline V gene (reference sequence). The CDR3 coding sequence is TGTGCCAGTACCCCGACACAGTTACGGGACCCACCTACTGAAGCTTTCTTT. Its translation is CASTPTQLRDPPTEAFF.

The chain has TRBV7-9 and TRBJ2-7; D is perhaps TRBD1 or TRBD2 (5 bases each). The CDR3 totals 16 residues. The germline V gene encodes CDR1 SEHNR and CDR2 FQNEAQ (reference sequence). Between the trimmed V and J ends, which lost 5 bases and 3 bases, there was a span of 20 bases. CDR3 bases: TGTGCCAGCAGCCGAAAGGGGTATGGGACCAACTACGAGCAGTACTTC. This codes for CASSRKGYGTNYEQYF.

This clonotype was picked up many times. The genes are TRBV2 and TRBJ2-7; 8 bases fit TRBD2. The germline gives CDR1 SNHLY, CDR2 FYNNEI. Unmatched junction bases numbered 4, after V lost 6 bases and J lost 3 bases. The CDR3 is 13 residues long. The CDR3 DNA reads as TGTGCCAGCAGCGGAGCGGGAGACTACGAGCAGTACTTC. This sequence encodes CASSGAGDYEQYF.

This clonotype was detected a few times. This rearrangement joins TRBV15 to TRBJ2-2; D is uncertain. The CDR3 is 14 amino acids. The germline gives CDR1 LNHNV, CDR2 YYDKDF (reference sequence). Trimming removed 6 bases from V and 0 bases from J, with 8 bases in between. The CDR3 loop is CATRSPANTGELFF. CDR3 sequence (DNA): TGTGCCACCAGAAGCCCGGCGAACACCGGGGAGCTGTTTTTT.

This CDR3 reads CASSVHRPNTGELFF. CDR3 DNA sequence: TGTGCCAGCAGCGTTCACAGACCGAACACCGGGGAGCTGTTTTTT. This chain uses TRBV9 with TRBJ2-2; unclear D gene. The CDR3 consists of 15 residues. Trimming removed 2 bases from V and 0 bases from J, with 8 bases in between. Per germline, CDR1 SGDLS and CDR2 YYNGEE.